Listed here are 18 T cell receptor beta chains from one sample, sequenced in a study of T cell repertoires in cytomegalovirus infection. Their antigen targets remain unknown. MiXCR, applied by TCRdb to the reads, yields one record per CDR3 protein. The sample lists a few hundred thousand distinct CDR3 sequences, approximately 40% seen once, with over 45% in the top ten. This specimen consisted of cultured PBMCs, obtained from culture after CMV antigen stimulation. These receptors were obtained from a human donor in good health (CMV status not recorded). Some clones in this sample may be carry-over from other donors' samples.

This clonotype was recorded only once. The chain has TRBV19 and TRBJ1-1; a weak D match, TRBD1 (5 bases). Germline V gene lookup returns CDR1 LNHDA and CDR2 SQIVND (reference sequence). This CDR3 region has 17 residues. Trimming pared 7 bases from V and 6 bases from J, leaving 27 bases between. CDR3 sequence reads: CASNPTAGLLGRPEAFF. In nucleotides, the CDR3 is TGTGCCAGTAACCCCACGGCGGGACTCCTCGGTCGGCCTGAAGCTTTCTTT.

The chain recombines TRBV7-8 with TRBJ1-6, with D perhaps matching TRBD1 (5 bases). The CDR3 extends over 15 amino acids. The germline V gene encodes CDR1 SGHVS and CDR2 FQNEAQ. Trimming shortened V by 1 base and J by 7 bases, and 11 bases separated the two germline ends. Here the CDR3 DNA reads TGTGCCAGCAGCTTAGTCCGGGACCTCAATTCACCCCTCCACTTT. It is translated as CASSLVRDLNSPLHF.

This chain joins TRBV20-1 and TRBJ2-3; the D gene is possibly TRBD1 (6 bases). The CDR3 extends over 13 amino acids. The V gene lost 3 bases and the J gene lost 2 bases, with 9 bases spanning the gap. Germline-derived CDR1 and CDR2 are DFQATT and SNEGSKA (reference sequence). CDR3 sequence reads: CSARGAATDTQYF. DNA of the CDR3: TGCAGTGCTAGGGGGGCAGCCACAGATACGCAGTATTTT.

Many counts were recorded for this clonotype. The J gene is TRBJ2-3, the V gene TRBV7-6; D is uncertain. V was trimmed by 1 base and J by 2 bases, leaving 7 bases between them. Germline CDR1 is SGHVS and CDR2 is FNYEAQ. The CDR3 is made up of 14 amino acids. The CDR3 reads CASSLGAATDTQYF. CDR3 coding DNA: TGTGCCAGCAGCTTAGGGGCAGCCACAGATACGCAGTATTTT.

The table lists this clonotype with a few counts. CDR3 DNA: TGCGCCAGCAGCTTGGCCGGGGACGGACCTGAAGCTTTCTTT. Amino acids: CASSLAGDGPEAFF. The chain carries TRBV5-1 and TRBJ1-1, with D possibly being TRBD1 (5 bases). The CDR3 runs to 14 residues. Trimming pared 0 bases from V and 6 bases from J, leaving 12 bases between. CDR1 is SGHRS, CDR2 YFSETQ, per germline.

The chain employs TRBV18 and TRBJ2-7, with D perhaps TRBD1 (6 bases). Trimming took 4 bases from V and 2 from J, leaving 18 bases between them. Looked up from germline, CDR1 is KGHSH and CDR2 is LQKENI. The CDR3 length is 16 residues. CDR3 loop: CASSLLSGTLAYEQYF. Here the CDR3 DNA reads TGTGCCAGCTCACTACTGAGTGGGACACTCGCCTACGAGCAGTACTTC. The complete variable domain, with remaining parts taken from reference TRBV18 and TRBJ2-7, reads NAGVMQNPRHLVRRRGQEARLRCSPMKGHSHVYWYRQLPEEGLKFMVYLQKENIIDESGMPKERFSAEFPKEGPSILRIQQVVRGDSAAYFCASSLLSGTLAYEQYFGPGTRLTVT.

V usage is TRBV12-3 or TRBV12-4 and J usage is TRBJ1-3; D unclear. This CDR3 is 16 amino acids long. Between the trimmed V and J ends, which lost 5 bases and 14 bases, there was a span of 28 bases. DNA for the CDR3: TGTGCCAGCAGTCGCCGCGGGGAAATTGCCATACACATGTTATATTTT. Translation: CASSRRGEIAIHMLYF.

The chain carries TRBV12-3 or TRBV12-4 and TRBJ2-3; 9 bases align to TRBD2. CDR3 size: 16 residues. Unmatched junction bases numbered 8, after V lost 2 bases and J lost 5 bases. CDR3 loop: CASSLRLAGWGDTQYF. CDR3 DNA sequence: TGTGCCAGCAGTTTACGGCTAGCGGGGTGGGGAGATACGCAGTATTTT.

The DNA for the CDR3 is TGCAGTGCCAAAACGGTGGTATCTGGAAACACCATATATTTT. It is translated as CSAKTVVSGNTIYF. This chain uses TRBV20-1 with TRBJ1-3, with D uncertain. CDR3 length: 14 amino acids. Trimming shortened V by 6 bases and J by 1 base, and 13 bases separated the two germline ends. CDR1 DFQATT and CDR2 SNEGSKA come from the germline V gene (reference sequence).

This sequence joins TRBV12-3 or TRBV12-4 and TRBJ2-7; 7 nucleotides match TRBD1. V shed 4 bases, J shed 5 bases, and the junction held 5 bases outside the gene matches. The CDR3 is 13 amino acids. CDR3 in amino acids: CASSWTGPHEQYF. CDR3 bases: TGTGCCAGCAGTTGGACAGGACCCCACGAGCAGTACTTC.

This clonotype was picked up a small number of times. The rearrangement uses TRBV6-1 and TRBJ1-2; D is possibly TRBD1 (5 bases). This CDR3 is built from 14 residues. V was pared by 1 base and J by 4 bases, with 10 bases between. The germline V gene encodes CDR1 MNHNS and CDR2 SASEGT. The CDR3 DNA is TGTGCCAGCAGTGAAGGCAGGGCTACCTATGGCTACACCTTC. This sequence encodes CASSEGRATYGYTF.

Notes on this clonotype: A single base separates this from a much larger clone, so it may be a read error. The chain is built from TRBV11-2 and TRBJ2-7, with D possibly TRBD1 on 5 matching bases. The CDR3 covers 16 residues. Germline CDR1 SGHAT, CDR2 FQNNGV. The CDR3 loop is CAISRRGTGGAYEQYF. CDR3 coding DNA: TGTGCCATCAGCCGTAGAGGCACAGGTGGGGCGTACGAGCAGTACTTC.

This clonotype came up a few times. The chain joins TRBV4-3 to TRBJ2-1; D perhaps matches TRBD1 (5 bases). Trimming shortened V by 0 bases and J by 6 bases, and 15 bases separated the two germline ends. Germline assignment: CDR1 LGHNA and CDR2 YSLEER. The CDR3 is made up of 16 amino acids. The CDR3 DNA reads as TGCGCCAGCAGCCAAGATTCGAGGACACTTTCCAATGAGCAGTTCTTC. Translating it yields CASSQDSRTLSNEQFF.

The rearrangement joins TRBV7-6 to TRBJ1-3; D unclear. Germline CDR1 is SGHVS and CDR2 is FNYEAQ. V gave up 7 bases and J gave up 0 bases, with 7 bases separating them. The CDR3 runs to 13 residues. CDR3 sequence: CASIMSSGNTIYF. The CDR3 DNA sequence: TGTGCCAGCATAATGAGCTCTGGAAACACCATATATTTT.

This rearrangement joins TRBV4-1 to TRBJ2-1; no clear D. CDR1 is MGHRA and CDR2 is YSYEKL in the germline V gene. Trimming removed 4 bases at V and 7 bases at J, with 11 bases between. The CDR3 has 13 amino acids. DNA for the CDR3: TGCGCCAGCAGCCCCGGCCGTTTGAATGAGCAGTTCTTC. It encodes CASSPGRLNEQFF.

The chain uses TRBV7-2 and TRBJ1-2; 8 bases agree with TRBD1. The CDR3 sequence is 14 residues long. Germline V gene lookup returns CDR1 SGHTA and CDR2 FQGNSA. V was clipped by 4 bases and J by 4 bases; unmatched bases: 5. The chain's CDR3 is CASSWGQETYGYTF. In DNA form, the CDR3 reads TGTGCCAGCAGCTGGGGACAGGAGACCTATGGCTACACCTTC.

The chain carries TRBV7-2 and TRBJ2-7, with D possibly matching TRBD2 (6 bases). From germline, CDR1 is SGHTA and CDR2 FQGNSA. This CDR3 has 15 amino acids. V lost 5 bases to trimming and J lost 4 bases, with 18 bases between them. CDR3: CASSPGGKRLYEQYF. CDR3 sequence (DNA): TGTGCCAGCAGCCCCGGAGGGAAAAGGTTATACGAGCAGTACTTC.

DNA of the CDR3: TGTGCCAGCAGTTGGAACGGGGAGCTGTTTTTT. The encoded protein is CASSWNGELFF. The chain couples TRBV6-1 to TRBJ2-2; D ambiguous. Germline V gives CDR1 MNHNS, CDR2 SASEGT. The CDR3 is made up of 11 amino acids. Trimming took 5 bases from V and 7 from J, leaving 5 bases between them.